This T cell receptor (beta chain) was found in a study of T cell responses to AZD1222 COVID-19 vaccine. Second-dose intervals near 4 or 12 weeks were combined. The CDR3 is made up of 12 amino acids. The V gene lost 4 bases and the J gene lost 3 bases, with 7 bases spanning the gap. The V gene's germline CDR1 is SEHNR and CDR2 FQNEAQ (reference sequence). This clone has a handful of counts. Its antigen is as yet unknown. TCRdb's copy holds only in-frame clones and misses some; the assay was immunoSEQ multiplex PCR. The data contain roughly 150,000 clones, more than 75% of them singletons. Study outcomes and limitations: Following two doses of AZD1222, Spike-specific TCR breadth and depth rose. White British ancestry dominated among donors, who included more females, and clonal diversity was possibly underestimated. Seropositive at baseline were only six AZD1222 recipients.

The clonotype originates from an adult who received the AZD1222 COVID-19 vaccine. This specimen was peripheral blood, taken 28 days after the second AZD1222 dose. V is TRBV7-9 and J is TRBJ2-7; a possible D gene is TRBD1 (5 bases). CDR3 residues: CASSSQVYEQYF. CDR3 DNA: TGTGCCAGCAGCTCACAGGTCTACGAGCAGTACTTC.